The rows below give T cell receptor beta chains drawn from one sample of a study of T-cell reconstitution after alpha-beta-depleted transplantation in children. TCRdb re-derived calls from the PCR reads in MiXCR, one entry per CDR3 protein. The sample has around 600,000 distinct CDR3 sequences, about 11% seen once. The specimen comprised PBMCs from the stem cell graft donor, sampled from the stem cell graft. These receptors were taken from a human donor who donated a stem cell graft to a child with acute myeloid leukemia. The CDR3 runs from the conserved cysteine through the conserved F or W. A D gene is named only where the DNA matches it firmly. The size entry is marked missing in some rows and otherwise reads once, few, many or a size class.

d_gene: TRBD1; j_gene: TRBJ1-1; v_gene: TRBV5-1; abundance: few; CDR3nt: TGCGCCAGCACAGTCCTGGGACAGGCTTTGAACACTGAAGCTTTCTTT; CDR3aa: CASTVLGQALNTEAFF
d_gene: TRBD1; j_gene: TRBJ2-3; v_gene: TRBV5-6; abundance: few; CDR3nt: TGTGCCAGCAGCTTGGGACAGGGGAATACGCAGTATTTT; CDR3aa: CASSLGQGNTQYF
d_gene: -; j_gene: TRBJ2-3; v_gene: TRBV29-1; abundance: many; CDR3nt: TGCAGCGTGACCGGGCCCCGTGGACCAGATACGCAGTATTTT; CDR3aa: CSVTGPRGPDTQYF
d_gene: -; j_gene: TRBJ1-2; v_gene: TRBV6-2/TRBV6-3; abundance: -; CDR3nt: TGTGCCAGCAGTTATCAGGGGCCCGGCTATGGCTACACCTTC; CDR3aa: CASSYQGPGYGYTF
d_gene: TRBD1; j_gene: TRBJ1-2; v_gene: TRBV4-2; abundance: -; CDR3nt: TGTGCCAGCAGCCAAGAAGGGGGGACAGCGCAATATGGCTACACCTTC; CDR3aa: CASSQEGGTAQYGYTF
d_gene: TRBD1; j_gene: TRBJ2-7; v_gene: TRBV4-2; abundance: -; CDR3nt: TGTGCCAGCAGTATAAATCCGGGACAGGGGGCTTCAAAGAGCTACGAGCAGTACTTC; CDR3aa: CASSINPGQGASKSYEQYF
d_gene: TRBD1; j_gene: TRBJ1-1; v_gene: TRBV5-1; abundance: -; CDR3nt: TGCGCCAGCAGCTTAATCGGGACAGGGAACACTGAAGCTTTCTTT; CDR3aa: CASSLIGTGNTEAFF
d_gene: TRBD1; j_gene: TRBJ2-7; v_gene: TRBV20-1; abundance: few; CDR3nt: TGCAGTGCTAGTACCGGGACAGGACCCTACGAGCAGTACTTC; CDR3aa: CSASTGTGPYEQYF
d_gene: -; j_gene: TRBJ1-2; v_gene: TRBV29-1; abundance: many; CDR3nt: TGCAGCACGACCCCAACTGGGAACTATGGCTACACCTTC; CDR3aa: CSTTPTGNYGYTF
d_gene: -; j_gene: TRBJ2-7; v_gene: TRBV5-1; abundance: few; CDR3nt: TGCGCCAGCAAGCTGGGGGCCGACTACGAGCAGTACTTC; CDR3aa: CASKLGADYEQYF
d_gene: TRBD1; j_gene: TRBJ1-1; v_gene: TRBV18; abundance: -; CDR3nt: TGTGCCAGCTCCCCGGGACAGGAGATGAACACTGAAGCTTTCTTT; CDR3aa: CASSPGQEMNTEAFF
d_gene: -; j_gene: TRBJ2-2; v_gene: TRBV5-8; abundance: many; CDR3nt: TGTGCCAGCAGCCGGTCGAGGGGGTACGGGGAGCTGTTTTTT; CDR3aa: CASSRSRGYGELFF
d_gene: TRBD1; j_gene: TRBJ2-7; v_gene: TRBV7-2; abundance: -; CDR3nt: TGTGCCAGCAGCGCCACCGGGACAGGGCACTCCTACGAGCAGTACTTC; CDR3aa: CASSATGTGHSYEQYF